This record covers a single TCR beta chain. The clone's antigen remains unknown. No much larger clonotype is one base removed from it; base qualities were not supplied. Using bias-controlled multiplex PCR with the immunoSEQ v3 hsTCRB kit, the TCR beta CDR3 regions were amplified from genomic DNA. TCR libraries were sequenced on an Illumina NextSeq 500 to 1.5 million to 2 million read pairs for survey level or roughly 4.5-6.5 million for deep level. The original pipeline was this. The immunoSEQ Analyzer software assigned V, D and J genes, filtered out non-productive sequences, and reported clonality. Repertoires of infused TIL and blood were compared using productive Simpson clonality and the Morisita overlap index of productive TRB rearrangements. TCRdb stores this immuneACCESS table with in-frame sequences only. Part of the clones is absent; in the studies checked, under half of the shortfall reflects unresolved V genes, and no reason is known for the rest. V and J calls and clone size follow that table, whereas D and trimming were derived from the DNA. For this sample the table gives about 50,000 clones, of which 60% to 85% were detected only once. More than 5% of the sample lies in the top ten.

These data come from a study of TIL therapy for anti-PD-1-resistant metastatic lung cancer (dated by TCRdb to about 2021). For the study in its entirety: Enrolled patients had a median age of 54 years (range about 35-80) and a median tumor PD-L1 proportion score of 6%. Most of the cohort had lung adenocarcinoma, several tumors were EGFR-mutant and two were ALK-rearranged, and half of the patients were current or former smokers. Across the cohort, whole-exome sequencing showed a median non-synonymous tumor mutation burden of approximately 1.5 mutations per megabase. Clonotypes were tracked across tumor, expanded TIL product and serial blood samples by T cell receptor beta sequencing of tumor and peripheral blood.

This specimen's time point label, interpreted: pre-treatment sample, taken before nivolumab and TIL therapy. Excised metastases, mostly pleural nodules or supraclavicular lymph nodes, were used as baseline tumor samples and were taken from the same resection from which TIL were grown. Tumors were harvested prior to any PD-1/PD-L1 blockade, after which nivolumab was administered to patients, and lymphodepletion, expanded TIL infusion and IL-2 were given to patients who progressed. Adults with stage 4 NSCLC were enrolled in a dual-center phase I trial from 2017 to early 2020. Samples came from a single-arm, open-label phase I trial of tumor-infiltrating lymphocyte therapy with nivolumab in advanced non-small cell lung cancer. For each resected tumor, portions were snap-frozen in liquid nitrogen and kept at -80 degrees C. Tumor regions of interest were selected on H&E sections by laser-capture macrodissection, were pulverized into 15 mg aliquots, and were extracted with Qiagen Allprep kits.

The germline V gene gives CDR1 as SGDLS and CDR2 as YYNGEE. The CDR3 starts with the cysteine, ends with the phenylalanine, and has 14 residues. CDR3 DNA only is kept here, 42 bases in frame from base 1. At the junction V is shortened by 1 base and J by 2 bases, with 7 bases in between. Results and caveats for the whole study, not just this receptor: The cohort was highly selected, with more treatment-naive, never-smoker and oncogene-addicted patients than typical, limiting generalizability. The study protocol defined all tumor marker inferences as exploratory. Higher clonality and lower diversity were observed in expanded TIL cultures than in baseline intratumoral T cells (median clonality around 5.7% vs 31%, p < 0.0001). TIL culture showed high clonal turnover, with many enriched product clones undetected in the baseline tumor, suggesting clonal contraction rather than faithful expansion.

The receptor chain draws on TRBV9 and TRBJ2-1, and perhaps TRBD1 as D gene, on 6 matching bases. This TCR was recovered from a person between 25 and 80 years old with non-small cell lung cancer. The sample here was tumor tissue, taken at baseline. The CDR3 amino acid sequence is: CASSVTGTYNEQFF. The base sequence is TGTGCCAGCAGCGTAACAGGGACCTACAATGAGCAGTTCTTC.